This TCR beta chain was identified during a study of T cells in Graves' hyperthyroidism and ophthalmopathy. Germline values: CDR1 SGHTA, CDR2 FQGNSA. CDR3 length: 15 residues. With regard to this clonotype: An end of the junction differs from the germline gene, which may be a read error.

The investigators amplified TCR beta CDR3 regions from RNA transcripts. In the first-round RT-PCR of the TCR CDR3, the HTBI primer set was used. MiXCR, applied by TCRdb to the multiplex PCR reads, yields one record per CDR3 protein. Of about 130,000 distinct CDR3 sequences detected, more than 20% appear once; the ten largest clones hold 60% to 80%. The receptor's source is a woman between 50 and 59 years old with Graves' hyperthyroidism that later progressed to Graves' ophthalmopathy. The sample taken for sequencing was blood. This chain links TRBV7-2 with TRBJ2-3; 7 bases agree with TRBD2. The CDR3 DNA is TGCGCCAGCAGCCTACGGGAGCGGGGCACAGATACGCAGTATTTC. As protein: CASSLRERGTDTQYF.